A selection of T cell receptor beta chains follows, all from one sample in a study of T cell responses to AZD1222 COVID-19 vaccine. The table came from immunoSEQ multiplex PCR; TCRdb's copy has only in-frame clones and leaves some out. This table holds about 150,000 clones, more than 70% found once. Source: peripheral blood, taken 28 days after the second AZD1222 dose. The receptors derive from an adult who received the AZD1222 COVID-19 vaccine. The CDR3 runs from the conserved cysteine through the conserved F or W. D genes are given only for firm matches. The size field is filled for only some rows; it gives once, few, many or a size class.

v_call	j_call	clone_size	d_call	cdr3_aa	cdr3_nt
TRBV5-6	TRBJ1-2	-	-	CASSPGLNYGYTF	TGTGCCAGCAGCCCGGGACTAAACTATGGCTACACCTTC
TRBV7-9	TRBJ2-5	-	-	CASSPDWKGASSPYF	TGTGCCAGCAGCCCAGATTGGAAAGGTGCTAGTTCGCCGTACTTC
TRBV7-9	TRBJ1-5	-	-	CASSFFGAQPQHF	TGTGCCAGCAGCTTTTTCGGGGCTCAGCCCCAGCATTTT
TRBV28	TRBJ1-2	-	TRBD1	CASSSGDRRGDGYTF	TGTGCCAGCAGTTCGGGGGACAGGAGAGGCGACGGCTACACCTTC
TRBV27	TRBJ1-1	once	-	CASRFGGNTEAFF	TGTGCCAGCAGATTTGGCGGGAACACTGAAGCTTTCTTT
TRBV29-1	TRBJ1-5	few	-	CSVGNSNQPQHF	TGCAGCGTTGGTAATAGCAATCAGCCCCAGCATTTT
TRBV9	TRBJ1-5	-	-	CASSVEGQSEIRAQHF	TGTGCCAGCAGCGTAGAGGGGCAGAGTGAAATCAGGGCCCAGCATTTT
TRBV5-1	TRBJ1-2	-	-	CASSSGGGQYGYTF	TGCGCCAGCAGCTCTGGAGGCGGACAATATGGCTACACCTTC
TRBV28	TRBJ1-4	once	-	CASTPRVGEKLFF	TGTGCCAGCACCCCGAGGGTTGGTGAAAAACTGTTTTTT
TRBV5-8	TRBJ2-7	-	-	CASSPVPSSEQYF	TGTGCCAGCAGCCCGGTTCCCAGCAGCGAGCAGTACTTC
TRBV6-6	TRBJ2-1	-	TRBD2	CASSEPGGIYNEQFF	TGTGCCAGCAGTGAGCCGGGAGGGATCTACAATGAGCAGTTCTTC
TRBV30	TRBJ1-1	-	-	CAWSLQGRTEAFF	TGTGCCTGGAGTTTACAGGGACGCACTGAAGCTTTCTTT
TRBV27	TRBJ2-3	-	TRBD2	CASSSGLAADTQYF	TGTGCCAGCAGTTCAGGACTAGCAGCAGATACGCAGTATTTT
TRBV2	TRBJ1-3	once	-	CASSRVPSGNTIYF	TGTGCCAGCAGTCGGGTCCCCTCTGGAAACACCATATATTTT
TRBV9	TRBJ2-2	-	TRBD1	CASSVAPGTGGSGELFF	TGTGCCAGCAGCGTAGCTCCCGGGACAGGGGGCTCCGGGGAGCTGTTTTTT
TRBV12-3/TRBV12-4	TRBJ1-1	-	-	CASSFLAGTEAFF	TGTGCCAGCAGTTTTTTAGCGGGTACTGAAGCTTTCTTT
TRBV6-5	TRBJ2-7	-	TRBD2	CASSRTSGVYEQYF	TGTGCCAGCAGTAGGACTAGCGGGGTGTACGAGCAGTACTTC
TRBV18	TRBJ2-7	-	-	CASSPAGPYEQYF	TGTGCCAGCTCACCAGCCGGTCCGTACGAGCAGTACTTC
TRBV19	TRBJ1-3	-	-	CASSMEGKGNTIYF	TGTGCCAGTAGTATGGAGGGTAAAGGAAACACCATATATTTT
TRBV28	TRBJ1-5	-	-	CASSLYGGSNQPQHF	TGTGCCAGCAGTTTATACGGGGGAAGCAATCAGCCCCAGCATTTT
TRBV18	TRBJ2-1	-	TRBD2	CASSPPSGGLYNEQFF	TGTGCCAGCTCACCACCAAGCGGGGGGCTCTACAATGAGCAGTTCTTC
TRBV11-2	TRBJ1-3	once	-	CASSLATQGFLNTIYF	TGTGCCAGCAGCTTAGCCACACAGGGTTTCCTAAACACCATATATTTT
TRBV2	TRBJ2-3	-	-	CASSLRTDTQYF	TGTGCCAGCAGTCTCCGCACAGATACGCAGTATTTT
TRBV19	TRBJ1-1	-	TRBD1	CASSVRDRNTEAFF	TGTGCCAGTAGTGTCCGGGACAGGAACACTGAAGCTTTCTTT
TRBV6-5	TRBJ2-3	-	-	CASSYSTLEDTQYF	TGTGCCAGCAGTTACTCGACCCTGGAGGATACGCAGTATTTT
TRBV3-1/TRBV3-2	TRBJ2-1	-	TRBD2	CASRLGLAGGGEQFF	TGTGCCAGCAGACTAGGACTAGCGGGAGGGGGTGAGCAGTTCTTC
TRBV20-1	TRBJ1-2	-	TRBD1	CSADDRVGYTF	TGCAGTGCTGATGACAGGGTCGGCTACACCTTC
TRBV28	TRBJ2-7	-	-	CASTWTRGYEQYF	TGTGCCAGCACTTGGACTCGGGGATACGAGCAGTACTTC
TRBV5-1	TRBJ2-5	-	-	CASSFNGVGETQYF	TGCGCCAGCAGCTTCAATGGGGTAGGAGAGACCCAGTACTTC
TRBV6-1	TRBJ1-3	-	-	CASSEALRQSSGNTIYF	TGTGCCAGCAGTGAAGCGCTCAGACAGAGCTCTGGAAACACCATATATTTT
TRBV3-1/TRBV3-2	TRBJ1-4	-	-	CASSRSGGANEKLFF	TGTGCCAGCAGCCGGTCGGGGGGTGCTAATGAAAAACTGTTTTTT